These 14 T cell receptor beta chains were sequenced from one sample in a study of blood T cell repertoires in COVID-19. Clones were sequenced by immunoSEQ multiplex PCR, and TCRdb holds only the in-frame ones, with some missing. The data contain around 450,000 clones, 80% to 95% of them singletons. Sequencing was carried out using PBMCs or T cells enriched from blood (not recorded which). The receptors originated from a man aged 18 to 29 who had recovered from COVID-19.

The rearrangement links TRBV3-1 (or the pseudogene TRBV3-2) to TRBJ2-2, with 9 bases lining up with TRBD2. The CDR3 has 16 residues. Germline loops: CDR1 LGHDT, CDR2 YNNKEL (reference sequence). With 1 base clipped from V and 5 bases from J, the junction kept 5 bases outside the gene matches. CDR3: CASSQGVAGVTGELFF. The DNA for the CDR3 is TGTGCCAGCAGCCAAGGGGTAGCGGGAGTGACCGGGGAGCTGTTTTTT.

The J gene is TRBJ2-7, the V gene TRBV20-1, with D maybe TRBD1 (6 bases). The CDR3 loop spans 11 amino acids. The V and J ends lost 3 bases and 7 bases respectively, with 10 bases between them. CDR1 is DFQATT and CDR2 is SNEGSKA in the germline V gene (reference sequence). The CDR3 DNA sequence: TGCAGTGCTAGCCAGGGGCGAGAGCAGTACTTC. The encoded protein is CSASQGREQYF.

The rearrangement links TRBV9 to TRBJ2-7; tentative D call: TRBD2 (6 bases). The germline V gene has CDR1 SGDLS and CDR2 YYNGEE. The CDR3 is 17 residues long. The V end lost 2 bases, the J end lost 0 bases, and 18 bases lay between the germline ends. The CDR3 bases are TGTGCCAGCAGCGTGGAAGAAAAGGGACTCACCTCCTACGAGCAGTACTTC. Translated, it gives CASSVEEKGLTSYEQYF.

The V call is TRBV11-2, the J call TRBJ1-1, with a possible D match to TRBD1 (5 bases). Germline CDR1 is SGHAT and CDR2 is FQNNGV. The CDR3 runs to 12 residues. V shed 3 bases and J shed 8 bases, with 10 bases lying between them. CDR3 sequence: CASSFDSIEAFF. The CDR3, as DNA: TGTGCCAGCAGCTTCGACAGCATCGAAGCTTTCTTT.

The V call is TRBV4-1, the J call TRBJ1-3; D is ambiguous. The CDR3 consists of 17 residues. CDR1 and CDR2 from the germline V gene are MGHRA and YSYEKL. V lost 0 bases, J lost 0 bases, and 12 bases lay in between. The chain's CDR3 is CASSQDRAGVSGNTIYF. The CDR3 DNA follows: TGCGCCAGCAGCCAAGATCGGGCGGGCGTCTCTGGAAACACCATATATTTT.

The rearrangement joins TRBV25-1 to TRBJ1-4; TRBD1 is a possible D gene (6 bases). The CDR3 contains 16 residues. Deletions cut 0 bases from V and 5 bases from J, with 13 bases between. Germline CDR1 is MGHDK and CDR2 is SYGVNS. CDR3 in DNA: TGTGCCAGCAGTGAATATGAAGGGGGTTCCAATGAAAAACTGTTTTTT. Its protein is CASSEYEGGSNEKLFF. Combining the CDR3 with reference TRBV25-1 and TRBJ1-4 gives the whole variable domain EADIYQTPRYLVIGTGKKITLECSQTMGHDKMYWYQQDPGMELHLIHYSYGVNSTEKGDLSSESTVSRIRTEHFPLTLESARPSHTSQYLCASSEYEGGSNEKLFFGSGTQLSVL.

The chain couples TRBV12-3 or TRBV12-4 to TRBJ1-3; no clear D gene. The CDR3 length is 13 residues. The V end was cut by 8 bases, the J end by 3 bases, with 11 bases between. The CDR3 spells CASAGLNGNTIYF. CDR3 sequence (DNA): TGTGCCAGCGCCGGGTTGAATGGAAACACCATATATTTT.

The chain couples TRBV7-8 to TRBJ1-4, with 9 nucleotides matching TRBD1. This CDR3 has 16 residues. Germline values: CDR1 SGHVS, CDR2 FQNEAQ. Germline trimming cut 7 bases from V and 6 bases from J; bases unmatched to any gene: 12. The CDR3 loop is CASIKKPRDRDEKLFF. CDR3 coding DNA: TGTGCCAGCATCAAAAAACCCCGGGACAGGGATGAAAAACTGTTTTTT. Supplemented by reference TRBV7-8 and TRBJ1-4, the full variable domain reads GAGVSQSPRYKVAKRGQDVALRCDPISGHVSLFWYQQALGQGPEFLTYFQNEAQLDKSGLPSDRFFAERPEGSVSTLKIQRTQQEDSAVYLCASIKKPRDRDEKLFFGSGTQLSVL.

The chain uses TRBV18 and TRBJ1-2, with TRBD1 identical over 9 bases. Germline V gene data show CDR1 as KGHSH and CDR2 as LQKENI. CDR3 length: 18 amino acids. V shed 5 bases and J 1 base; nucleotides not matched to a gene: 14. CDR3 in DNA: TGTGCCAGCTCAAGCGTTTCCGGGACAGGGACCCTTAACTATGGCTACACCTTC. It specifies CASSSVSGTGTLNYGYTF.

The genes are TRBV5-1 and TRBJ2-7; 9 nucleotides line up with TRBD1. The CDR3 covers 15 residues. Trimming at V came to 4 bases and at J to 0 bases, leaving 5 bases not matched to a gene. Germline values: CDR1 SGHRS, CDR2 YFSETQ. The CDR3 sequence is CASSTGTGNSYEQYF. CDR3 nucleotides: TGCGCCAGCAGCACCGGGACAGGGAACTCCTACGAGCAGTACTTC.

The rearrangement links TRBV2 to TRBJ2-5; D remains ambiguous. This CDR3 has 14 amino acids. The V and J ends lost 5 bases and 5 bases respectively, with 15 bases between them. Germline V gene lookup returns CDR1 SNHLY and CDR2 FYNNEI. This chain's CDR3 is CASSYTLPYETQYF. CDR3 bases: TGTGCCAGCAGTTATACTCTACCATATGAGACCCAGTACTTC. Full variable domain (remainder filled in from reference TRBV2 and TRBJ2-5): EPEVTQTPSHQVTQMGQEVILRCVPISNHLYFYWYRQILGQKVEFLVSFYNNEISEKSEIFDDQFSVERPDGSNFTLKIRSTKLEDSAMYFCASSYTLPYETQYFGPGTRLLVL.

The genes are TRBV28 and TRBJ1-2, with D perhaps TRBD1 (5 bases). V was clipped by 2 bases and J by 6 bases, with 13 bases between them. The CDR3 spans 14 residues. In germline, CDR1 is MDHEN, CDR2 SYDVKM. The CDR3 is CASSLVQGFNGYTF. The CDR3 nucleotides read TGTGCCAGCAGTTTAGTTCAGGGATTTAATGGCTACACCTTC.

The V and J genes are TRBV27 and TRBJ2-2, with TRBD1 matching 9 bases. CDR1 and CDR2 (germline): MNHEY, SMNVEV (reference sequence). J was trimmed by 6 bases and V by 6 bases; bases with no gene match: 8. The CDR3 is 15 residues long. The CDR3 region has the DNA TGTGCCAGCAGGGCCGGGACAGGGAGGGCCGGGGAGCTGTTTTTT. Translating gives CASRAGTGRAGELFF.

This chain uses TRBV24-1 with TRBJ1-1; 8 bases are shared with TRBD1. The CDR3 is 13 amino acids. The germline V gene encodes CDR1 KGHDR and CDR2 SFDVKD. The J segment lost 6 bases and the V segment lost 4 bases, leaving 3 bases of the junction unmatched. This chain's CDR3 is CATSDKQGAEAFF. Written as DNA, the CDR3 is TGTGCCACCAGTGACAAACAGGGGGCTGAAGCTTTCTTT.